This entry is about one T cell receptor beta chain. The sample belongs to a study of blood T cell repertoires in COVID-19. From germline, CDR1 is MGHRA and CDR2 YSYEKL. V lost 1 base, J lost 5 bases, and 5 bases lay in between. The CDR3 has 12 residues. Assay used: immunoSEQ multiplex PCR; TCRdb lists only in-frame clones, some missing. In the table there are around 140,000 clones, 88% of which are singletons. The clonotype originates from a man aged 50-59 years with acute or convalescent COVID-19. What was sequenced was peripheral blood. This chain connects TRBV4-1 to TRBJ1-2; D might be TRBD1 (5 bases). The CDR3 DNA sequence: TGCGCCAGCAGCCAAGCAGGGTATGGCTACACCTTC. Translating gives CASSQAGYGYTF.